The present T cell receptor (beta chain) was sequenced within a study of radiation and T cells in renal cell carcinoma. At the level of the study: Nephrectomy followed 15 Gy stereotactic body radiation by 4 weeks. Study findings and constraints: Top tumor clonotypes rose in blood 2 weeks post-radiation, then contracted.

Turning to this clone: Its antigen is as yet unknown.

Trimming left V 3 bases short and J 8 bases short, with 12 bases between. The germline gives CDR1 SGHNT, CDR2 YENEEA. This CDR3 region has 13 residues. This table comes from immunoSEQ multiplex PCR, and its TCRdb copy is limited to in-frame clones, with some not included. The sample contains approximately 110,000 clones, roughly 80% of which appear only once. Time point noted: baseline pretreatment blood. Treatment defined: 15 Gy SBRT to primary tumor, nephrectomy 4 weeks later. This receptor was identified in a woman aged 60-75 years with renal cell carcinoma. The chain links TRBV11-3 to TRBJ2-3; D is possibly TRBD1 (6 bases). The material sequenced was blood, taken from a patient whose treatment included radiotherapy and nephrectomy. The CDR3 DNA follows: TGTGCCAGCAGCTTTACCAGAGGGGGTACGCAGTATTTT. This encodes CASSFTRGGTQYF.